This TCR beta chain is from a study of radiotherapy plus CTLA-4 blockade in lung cancer. Study-level results: Early clone dynamics of blood T cells, plus interferon-beta, reportedly predicted response best.

This CDR3 has 16 amino acids. The V gene's germline CDR1 is SEHNR and CDR2 FQNEAQ (reference sequence). Trimming pared 1 base from V and 8 bases from J, leaving 20 bases between. Concerning this clone: Antigen unknown.

Profiled with immunoSEQ multiplex PCR; TCRdb holds only in-frame clones, not every one. The table records more than 90,000 clones, approximately 78% of them present only once. This chain connects TRBV7-9 to TRBJ1-2, with D unclear. This TCR derives from a human donor with non-small cell lung cancer that progressed on radiotherapy plus ipilimumab. Sample: peripheral blood, taken from a patient treated with radiotherapy plus ipilimumab. CDR3 sequence reads: CASSLVGSDTSRGYTF. In nucleotides, the CDR3 is TGTGCCAGCAGCTTAGTGGGCAGCGATACCTCTAGGGGCTACACCTTC.